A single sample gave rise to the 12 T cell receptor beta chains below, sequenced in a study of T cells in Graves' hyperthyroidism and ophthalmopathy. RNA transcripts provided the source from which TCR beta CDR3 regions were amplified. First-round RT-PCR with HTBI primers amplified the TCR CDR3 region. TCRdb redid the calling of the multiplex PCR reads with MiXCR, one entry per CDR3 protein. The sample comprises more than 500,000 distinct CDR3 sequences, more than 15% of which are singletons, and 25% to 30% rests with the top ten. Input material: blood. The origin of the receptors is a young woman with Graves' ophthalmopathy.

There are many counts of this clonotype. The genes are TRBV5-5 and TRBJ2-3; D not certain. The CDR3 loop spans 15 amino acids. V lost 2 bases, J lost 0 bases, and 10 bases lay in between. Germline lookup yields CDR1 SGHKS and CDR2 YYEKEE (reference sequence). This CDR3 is CASSFYGDSTDTQYF. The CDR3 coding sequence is TGTGCCAGCAGCTTTTATGGGGATAGCACAGATACGCAGTATTTT.

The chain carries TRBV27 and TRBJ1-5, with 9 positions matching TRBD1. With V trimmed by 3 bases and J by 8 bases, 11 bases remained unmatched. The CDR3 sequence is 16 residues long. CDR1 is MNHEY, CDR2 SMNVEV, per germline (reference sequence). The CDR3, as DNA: TGTGCCAGCAGTTTCACCGGGACAGGGTTAGAAAAGCCCCAGCATTTT. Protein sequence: CASSFTGTGLEKPQHF.

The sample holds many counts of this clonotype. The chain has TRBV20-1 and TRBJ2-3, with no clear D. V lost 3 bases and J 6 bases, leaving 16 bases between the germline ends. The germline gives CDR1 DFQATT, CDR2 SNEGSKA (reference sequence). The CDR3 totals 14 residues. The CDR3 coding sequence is TGCAGTGCTAGCGGGTCGACCGTCCTTGATACGCAGTATTTT. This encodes CSASGSTVLDTQYF.

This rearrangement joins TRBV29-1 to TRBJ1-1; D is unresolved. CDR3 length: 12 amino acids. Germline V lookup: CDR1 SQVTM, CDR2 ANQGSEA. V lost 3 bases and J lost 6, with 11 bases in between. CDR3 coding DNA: TGCAGCGTTGACCTTGGGCTGGCTGAAGCTTTCTTT. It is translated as CSVDLGLAEAFF.

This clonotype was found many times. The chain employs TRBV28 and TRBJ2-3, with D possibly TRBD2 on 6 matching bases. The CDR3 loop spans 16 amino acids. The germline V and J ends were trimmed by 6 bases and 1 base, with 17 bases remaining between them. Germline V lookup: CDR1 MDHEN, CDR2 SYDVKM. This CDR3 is CASRTPSPGGTDTQYF. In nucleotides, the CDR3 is TGTGCCAGCAGAACGCCCTCACCGGGGGGCACAGATACGCAGTATTTT.

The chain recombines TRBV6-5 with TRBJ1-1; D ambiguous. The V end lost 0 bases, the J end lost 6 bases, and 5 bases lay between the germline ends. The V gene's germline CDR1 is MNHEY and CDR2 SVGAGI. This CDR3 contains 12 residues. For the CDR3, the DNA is TGTGCCAGCAGTTACTCTCGCGCTGAAGCTTTCTTT. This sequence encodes CASSYSRAEAFF.

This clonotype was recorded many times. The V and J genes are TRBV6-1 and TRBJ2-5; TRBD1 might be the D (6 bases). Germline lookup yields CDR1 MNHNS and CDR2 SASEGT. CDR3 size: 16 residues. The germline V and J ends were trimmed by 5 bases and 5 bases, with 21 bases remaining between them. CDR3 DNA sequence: TGTGCCAGCAGTTCCTCGGACAGCCTGGAGTGGGAGACCCAGTACTTC. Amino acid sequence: CASSSSDSLEWETQYF.

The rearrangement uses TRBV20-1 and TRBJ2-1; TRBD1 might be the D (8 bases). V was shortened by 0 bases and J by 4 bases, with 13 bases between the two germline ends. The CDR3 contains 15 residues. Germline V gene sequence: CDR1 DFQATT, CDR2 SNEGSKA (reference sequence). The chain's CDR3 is CSAREAGQEYNEQFF. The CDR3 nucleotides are TGCAGTGCTAGAGAAGCGGGACAGGAGTACAATGAGCAGTTCTTC.

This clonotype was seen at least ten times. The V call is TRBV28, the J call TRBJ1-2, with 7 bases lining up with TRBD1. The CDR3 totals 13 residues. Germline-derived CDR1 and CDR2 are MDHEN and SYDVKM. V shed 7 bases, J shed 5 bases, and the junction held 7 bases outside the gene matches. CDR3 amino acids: CASTGGVGYGYTF. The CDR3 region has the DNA TGTGCCAGCACAGGGGGGGTAGGATATGGCTACACCTTC.

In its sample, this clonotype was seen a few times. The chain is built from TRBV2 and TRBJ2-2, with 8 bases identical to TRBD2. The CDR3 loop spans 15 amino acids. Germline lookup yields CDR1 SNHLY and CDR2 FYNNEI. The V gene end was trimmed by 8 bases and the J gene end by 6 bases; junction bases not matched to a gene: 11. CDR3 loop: CASVLQAGGSGELFF. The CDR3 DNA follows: TGTGCCAGCGTTCTCCAGGCGGGAGGCTCCGGGGAGCTGTTTTTT.

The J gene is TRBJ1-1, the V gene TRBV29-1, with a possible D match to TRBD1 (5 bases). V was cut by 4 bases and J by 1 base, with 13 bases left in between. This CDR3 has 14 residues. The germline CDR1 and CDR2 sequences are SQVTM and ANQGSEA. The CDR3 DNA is TGCAGCGTTGTGACAGACTTGGGGAACACTGAAGCTTTCTTT. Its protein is CSVVTDLGNTEAFF.

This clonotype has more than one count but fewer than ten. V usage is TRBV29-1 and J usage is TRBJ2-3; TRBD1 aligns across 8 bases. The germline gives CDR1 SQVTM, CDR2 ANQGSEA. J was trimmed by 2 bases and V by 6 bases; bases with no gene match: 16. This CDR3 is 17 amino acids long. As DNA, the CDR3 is TGCAGCGTGACCCGTCCAGGGGGCGAGGTGAACACAGATACGCAGTATTTT. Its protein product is CSVTRPGGEVNTDTQYF.